The TCR beta chain described here comes from a study of T cell responses to AZD1222 COVID-19 vaccine. Overall study: Second doses that came at about 4 or about 12 weeks were put together. The study's findings and limits: Females made up more of the donors, who were largely white British, and clonal diversity may have come out too low.

Clones were sequenced by immunoSEQ multiplex PCR, and TCRdb holds only the in-frame ones, with some missing. Here the sample spans 130,000 or so clones, over 90% being singletons. The germline V gene has CDR1 SGHAT and CDR2 FQNNGV. V was shortened by 1 base and J by 7 bases, with 10 bases between the two germline ends. The CDR3 loop spans 13 amino acids. Concerning this clone: What it recognizes is unknown.

The chain couples TRBV11-2 to TRBJ1-1, with D unresolved. This clonotype originated in an adult in good health. The material sequenced was peripheral blood, taken on day 0 of AZD1222 vaccination. CDR3: CASSLGRGREAFF. The CDR3 DNA follows: TGTGCCAGCAGCTTAGGTCGAGGGCGTGAAGCTTTCTTT.